A single sample is the source of the 4 T cell receptor beta chains below, sequenced in a study of T-cell memory formation after mild COVID-19. From the 5' RACE reads, TCRdb called clonotypes with MiXCR, one entry per CDR3 protein. The table lists about 360,000 distinct CDR3 sequences, under 15% of them singletons. Material: PBMCs or a T cell subset sorted from them (not recorded which). The origin of the receptors is a man between 18 and 29 years old who had mild COVID-19 (a few samples of this study predate the infection). Cell type and time point are not known.

The sample holds many counts of this clonotype. CDR3 sequence reads: CASSFLPSGGPRPREQYF. In DNA, the CDR3 is TGTGCCAGCAGCTTCTTACCTAGCGGGGGGCCGCGCCCTCGAGAGCAGTACTTC. The chain recombines TRBV7-2 with TRBJ2-7; 11 bases fit TRBD2. Unmatched junction bases numbered 17, after V lost 3 bases and J lost 7 bases. Germline CDR1 SGHTA, CDR2 FQGNSA. This CDR3 comprises 18 residues.

V and J are TRBV7-8 and TRBJ2-5; no clear D. Trimming stripped 2 bases from V and 5 bases from J, with 12 bases between. The CDR3 contains 14 residues. The germline V gene has CDR1 SGHVS and CDR2 FQNEAQ. In DNA, the CDR3 is TGTGCCAGCAGCTTACGATCCGGGTATGAGACCCAGTACTTC. Its translation: CASSLRSGYETQYF.

The J gene is TRBJ1-2, the V gene TRBV7-7; 8 bases align to TRBD1. The germline gives CDR1 SSHAT, CDR2 FNYEAQ (reference sequence). V was pared by 5 bases and J by 1 base, with 6 bases of the junction left unmatched. The CDR3 runs to 15 residues. The CDR3 loop reads CASSPRDRINYGYTF. Written as DNA, the CDR3 is TGTGCCAGCAGCCCTCGGGACAGGATTAACTATGGCTACACCTTC.

V is TRBV5-4 and J is TRBJ2-3; D unclear. Germline CDR1 SGHNT, CDR2 YYREEE (reference sequence). V was trimmed by 1 base and J by 2 bases, leaving 5 bases between them. The CDR3 contains 13 residues. CDR3 protein: CASSLWDTDTQYF. In DNA, the CDR3 is TGTGCCAGCAGCTTGTGGGACACAGATACGCAGTATTTT.